The entry that follows covers one TCR beta chain sequence. PCR was performed using 60 Vbeta and 13 Jbeta primers. In the original processing: Later, an analysis found around 80 million unique TCR beta chains, and 9.5 million to 11 million of these were shared. Sequencing used immunoSEQ multiplex PCR; TCRdb keeps in-frame clones, though not all of them. V and J calls and clone size are as listed in that table; D and trimming were resolved from the DNA. The sample includes 180,000 or so clones, roughly 81% of them seen just once. The sample originates from a study of cytomegalovirus exposure and HLA in healthy donors. Study overall: Genetic ancestry analysis placed approximately 79% of the 300 to 500 donors that were genotyped in the Caucasian-associated cluster.

Germline-derived CDR1 and CDR2 are SGHTA and FQGNSA. This CDR3 has 15 amino acids. V trimming: 4 bases; J trimming: 5 bases; junction bases outside the gene matches: 6. This sequence joins TRBV7-2 and TRBJ1-5; 9 bases map to TRBD1. The clonotype was recovered from a woman aged 18-29 years in good health and CMV-seropositive. Sequencing input: PBMCs. The CDR3 loop reads CASSYRTGEDQPQHF. CDR3 nucleotide sequence: TGTGCCAGCAGCTACCGGACAGGGGAGGATCAGCCCCAGCATTTT.